These 7 T cell receptor beta chains originate from one sample sequenced in a study of post-analysis software for immune sequencing data (dated by TCRdb to about 2015). Study-level results and caveats: Significantly higher frequencies in patients than in controls were found for a handful of TRBV segments, including TRBV5-6, TRBV5-1 and TRBV20-1.

No antigen has been assigned to these receptors. Libraries came from PCR. The sequencer was an Illumina HiSeq 2500. Unique molecular identifiers were incorporated into TCR beta cDNA libraries to reduce PCR and sequencing biases. TCRdb handled the public reads itself, with Q25 trimming in fastp and clone calling in MiXCR, and kept productive beta chains. Entries are consolidated by CDR3 protein sequence, retaining the most common genes and DNA. The sample table contains approximately 690,000 distinct CDR3 sequences; only one count was recorded for roughly three fifths of them. The top ten constitute about 11% of the sample. The sample was blood. Every receptor here comes from a girl aged 2 to 9 with multiple sclerosis.

This clonotype has more than one count but fewer than ten. The gene calls are TRBV25-1 and TRBJ1-5, with no clear D. CDR1 is MGHDK, CDR2 SYGVNS, per germline. V was trimmed by 8 bases and J by 0 bases, leaving 11 bases between them. The CDR3 consists of 14 residues. The CDR3 DNA reads as TGTGCCAGCTCCCGTAGGTATAGCAATCAGCCCCAGCATTTT. This codes for CASSRRYSNQPQHF. Combining the CDR3 with reference TRBV25-1 and TRBJ1-5 gives the whole variable domain EADIYQTPRYLVIGTGKKITLECSQTMGHDKMYWYQQDPGMELHLIHYSYGVNSTEKGDLSSESTVSRIRTEHFPLTLESARPSHTSQYLCASSRRYSNQPQHFGDGTRLSIL.

The V and J genes are TRBV12-3 or TRBV12-4 and TRBJ2-3; unclear D gene. Deletions cut 0 bases from V and 8 bases from J, with 9 bases between. The CDR3 length is 13 residues. The CDR3 DNA follows: TGTGCCAGCAGTTTAGCGGTTCAAGGTACGCAGTATTTT. The encoded protein is CASSLAVQGTQYF.

This clonotype showed up just once. The chain employs TRBV11-2 and TRBJ2-7; 8 nucleotides match TRBD1. The closer fit of TRBJ2-5 to the DNA end suggests the J call may be wrong. Germline V gene lookup returns CDR1 SGHAT and CDR2 FQNNGV. The CDR3 runs to 15 residues. The CDR3 coding sequence is TGTGCCAGCATCGGAATCGGACAGGGCTTGGAGACCCAGTACTTC. Translation gives CASIGIGQGLETQYF.

This chain links TRBV29-1 with TRBJ2-1; the match to TRBD2 covers 13 bases. The CDR3 contains 14 residues. Trimming removed 8 bases from V and 7 bases from J; junction bases left unmatched: 8. Germline V gene data show CDR1 as SQVTM and CDR2 as ANQGSEA. The CDR3 region is CSSGTSGEENEQFF. The DNA of the CDR3 is TGCAGCTCCGGGACTAGCGGGGAGGAGAATGAGCAGTTCTTC.

The rearrangement links TRBV12-3 or TRBV12-4 to TRBJ1-2; no reliable D call. With 6 bases removed from V and 8 bases from J, the gap between germline ends came to 13 bases. This CDR3 comprises 12 residues. The CDR3 DNA sequence: TGTGCCAGCAGCCCCGGCAGTCAGGGCTACACCTTC. Amino acids: CASSPGSQGYTF.

In its sample, this clonotype was seen a few times. V is TRBV24-1 and J is TRBJ2-3, with 10 bases that match TRBD1. V was pared by 7 bases and J by 7 bases, with 7 bases of the junction left unmatched. There are 14 residues in the CDR3. Per germline, CDR1 KGHDR and CDR2 SFDVKD. CDR3 sequence reads: CATSQGQGFHTQYF. CDR3 DNA: TGTGCCACCAGCCAGGGACAGGGGTTTCATACGCAGTATTTT.

This clonotype is a singleton in its sample. The chain employs TRBV6-5 and TRBJ2-7; 8 bases match TRBD1. J was trimmed by 6 bases and V by 6 bases; bases with no gene match: 10. CDR1 and CDR2 from the germline V gene are MNHEY and SVGAGI. This CDR3 region has 14 residues. The CDR3 sequence: CASREDRVQPEQYF. The CDR3 DNA follows: TGTGCCAGCAGAGAGGACAGGGTACAGCCCGAGCAGTACTTC.